The 2 T cell receptor beta chains listed next were all sequenced from one sample in a study of control samples from healthy donors and cancer patients. Generated by immunoSEQ multiplex PCR, the TCRdb table keeps only in-frame clones and is missing some. The sample contains 150,000 or so clones, 88% of which appear only once. Sample: blood. Every receptor here comes from a woman in her thirties in good health.

The V and J genes are TRBV13 and TRBJ1-2, with a weak D call TRBD1 (5 bases). With 2 bases removed from V and 1 base from J, the gap between germline ends came to 11 bases. The CDR3 loop spans 15 amino acids. Germline values: CDR1 PRHDT, CDR2 FYEKMQ (reference sequence). CDR3 region: CASSLPLTDNYGYTF. In DNA form, the CDR3 reads TGTGCCAGCAGCTTACCGCTGACAGATAACTATGGCTACACCTTC. The full variable domain, completed using reference TRBV13 and TRBJ1-2, is AAGVIQSPRHLIKEKRETATLKCYPIPRHDTVYWYQQGPGQDPQFLISFYEKMQSDKGSIPDRFSAQQFSDYHSELNMSSLELGDSALYFCASSLPLTDNYGYTFGSGTRLTVV.

The rearrangement uses TRBV6-5 and TRBJ1-2; D is undetermined. This CDR3 is built from 13 residues. Trimming shortened V by 8 bases and J by 0 bases, and 10 bases separated the two germline ends. The germline V gene encodes CDR1 MNHEY and CDR2 SVGAGI. As DNA, the CDR3 is TGTGCCAGCCTCGGTCGACCTAACTATGGCTACACCTTC. Residues: CASLGRPNYGYTF.